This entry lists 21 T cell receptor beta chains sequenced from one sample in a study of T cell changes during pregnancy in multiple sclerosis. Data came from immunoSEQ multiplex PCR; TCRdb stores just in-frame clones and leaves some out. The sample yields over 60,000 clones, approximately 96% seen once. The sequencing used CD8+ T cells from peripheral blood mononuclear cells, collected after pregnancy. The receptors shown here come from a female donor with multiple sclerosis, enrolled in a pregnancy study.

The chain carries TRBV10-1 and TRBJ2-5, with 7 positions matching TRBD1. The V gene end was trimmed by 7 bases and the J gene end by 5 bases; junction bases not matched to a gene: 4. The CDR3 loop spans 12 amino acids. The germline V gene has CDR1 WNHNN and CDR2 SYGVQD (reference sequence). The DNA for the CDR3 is TGCGCCAGCAACGACAGGGTGGAGACCCAGTACTTC. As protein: CASNDRVETQYF.

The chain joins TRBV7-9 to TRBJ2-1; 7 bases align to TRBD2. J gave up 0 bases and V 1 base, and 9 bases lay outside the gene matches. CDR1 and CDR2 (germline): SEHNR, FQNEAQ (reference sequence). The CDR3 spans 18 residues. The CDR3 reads CASSLGGLSGASYNEQFF. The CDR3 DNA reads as TGTGCCAGCAGCTTAGGGGGCCTAAGCGGGGCCTCCTACAATGAGCAGTTCTTC.

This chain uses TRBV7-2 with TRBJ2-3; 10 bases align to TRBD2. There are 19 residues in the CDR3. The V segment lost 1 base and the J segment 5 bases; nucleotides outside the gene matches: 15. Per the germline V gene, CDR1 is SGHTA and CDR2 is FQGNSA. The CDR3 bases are TGTGCCAGCAGCTTAGGAGTGGGCCTAGCGGGAGTGGGGAAAGATACGCAGTATTTT. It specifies CASSLGVGLAGVGKDTQYF.

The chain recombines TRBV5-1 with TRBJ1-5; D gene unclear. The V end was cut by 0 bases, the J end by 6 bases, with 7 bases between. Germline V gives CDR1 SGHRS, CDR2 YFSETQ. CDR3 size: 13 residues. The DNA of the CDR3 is TGCGCCAGCAGCTTGGCCGGAGGTCAGCCCCAGCATTTT. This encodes CASSLAGGQPQHF.

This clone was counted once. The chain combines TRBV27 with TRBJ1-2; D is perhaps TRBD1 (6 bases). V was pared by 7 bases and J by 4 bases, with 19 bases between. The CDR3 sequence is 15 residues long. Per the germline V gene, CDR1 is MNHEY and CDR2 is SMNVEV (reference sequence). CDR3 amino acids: CASTRLAQGGYGYTF. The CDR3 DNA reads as TGTGCCAGCACTCGACTCGCACAGGGTGGCTATGGCTACACCTTC.

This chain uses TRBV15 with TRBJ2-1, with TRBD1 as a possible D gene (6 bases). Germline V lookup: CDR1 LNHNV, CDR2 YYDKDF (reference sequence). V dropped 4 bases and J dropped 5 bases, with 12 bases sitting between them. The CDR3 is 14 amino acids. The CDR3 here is CATSTNRAHNEQFF. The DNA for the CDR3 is TGTGCCACCAGCACTAACAGGGCTCACAATGAGCAGTTCTTC.

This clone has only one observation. The CDR3 here is CASSFRSTDTQYF. CDR3 coding DNA: TGTGCCAGCAGCTTTCGGAGCACAGATACGCAGTATTTT. The rearrangement uses TRBV11-3 and TRBJ2-3; D not resolved. V was trimmed by 3 bases and J by 0 bases, leaving 4 bases between them. CDR3 size: 13 residues. CDR1 and CDR2 (germline): SGHNT, YENEEA.

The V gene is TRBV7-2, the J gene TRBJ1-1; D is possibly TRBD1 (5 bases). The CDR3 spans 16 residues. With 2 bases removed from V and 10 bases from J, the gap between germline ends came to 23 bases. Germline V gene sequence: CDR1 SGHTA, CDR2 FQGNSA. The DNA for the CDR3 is TGTGCCAGCAGCTTAAAATGGGGCGGGGCGTACGGGGTAGCTTTCTTT. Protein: CASSLKWGGAYGVAFF.

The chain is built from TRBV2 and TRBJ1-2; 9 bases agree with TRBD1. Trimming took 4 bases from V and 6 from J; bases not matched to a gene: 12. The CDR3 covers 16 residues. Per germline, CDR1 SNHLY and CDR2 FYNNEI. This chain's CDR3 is CASSAKRQGGTHGYTF. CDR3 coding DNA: TGTGCCAGCAGTGCCAAAAGACAGGGGGGGACTCATGGCTACACCTTC. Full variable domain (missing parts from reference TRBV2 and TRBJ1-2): EPEVTQTPSHQVTQMGQEVILRCVPISNHLYFYWYRQILGQKVEFLVSFYNNEISEKSEIFDDQFSVERPDGSNFTLKIRSTKLEDSAMYFCASSAKRQGGTHGYTFGSGTRLTVV.

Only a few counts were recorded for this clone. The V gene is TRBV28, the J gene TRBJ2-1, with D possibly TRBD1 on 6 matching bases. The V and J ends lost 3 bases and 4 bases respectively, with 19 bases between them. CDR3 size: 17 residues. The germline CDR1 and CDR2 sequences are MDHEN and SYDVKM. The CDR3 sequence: CASSFPVQGGGYNEQFF. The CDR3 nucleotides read TGTGCCAGCAGTTTCCCAGTACAGGGCGGCGGGTACAATGAGCAGTTCTTC.

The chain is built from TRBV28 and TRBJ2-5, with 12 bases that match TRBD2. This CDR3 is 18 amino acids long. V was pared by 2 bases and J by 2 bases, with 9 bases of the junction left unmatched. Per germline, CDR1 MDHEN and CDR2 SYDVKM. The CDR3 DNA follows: TGTGCCAGCAGTTTACCACTAGCGGGAGGAGAGGGGCAAGAGACCCAGTACTTC. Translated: CASSLPLAGGEGQETQYF.

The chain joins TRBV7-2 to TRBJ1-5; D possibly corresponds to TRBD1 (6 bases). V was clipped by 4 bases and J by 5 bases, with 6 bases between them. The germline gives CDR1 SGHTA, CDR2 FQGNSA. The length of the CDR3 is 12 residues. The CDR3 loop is CASSSGDQPQHF. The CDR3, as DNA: TGTGCCAGCAGCTCAGGGGATCAGCCCCAGCATTTT.

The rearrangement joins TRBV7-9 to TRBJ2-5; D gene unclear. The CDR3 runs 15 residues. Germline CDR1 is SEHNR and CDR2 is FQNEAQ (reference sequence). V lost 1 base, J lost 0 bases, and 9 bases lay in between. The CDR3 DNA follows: TGTGCCAGCAGCTTAGTACCTGCGTACCAAGAGACCCAGTACTTC. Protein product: CASSLVPAYQETQYF.

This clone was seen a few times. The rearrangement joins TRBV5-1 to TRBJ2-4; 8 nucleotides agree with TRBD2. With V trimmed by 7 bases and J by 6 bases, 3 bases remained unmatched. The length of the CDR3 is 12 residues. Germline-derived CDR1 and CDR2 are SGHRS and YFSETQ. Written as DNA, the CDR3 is TGCGCCAGCCGAAGCGGGGGAAACATTCAGTACTTC. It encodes CASRSGGNIQYF.

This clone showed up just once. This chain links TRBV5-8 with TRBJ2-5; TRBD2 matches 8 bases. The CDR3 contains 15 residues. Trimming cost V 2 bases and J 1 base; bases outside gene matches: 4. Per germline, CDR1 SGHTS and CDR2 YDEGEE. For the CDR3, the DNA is TGTGCCAGCAGCTTAAAGACTAGCGCCCAAGAGACCCAGTACTTC. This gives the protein CASSLKTSAQETQYF.

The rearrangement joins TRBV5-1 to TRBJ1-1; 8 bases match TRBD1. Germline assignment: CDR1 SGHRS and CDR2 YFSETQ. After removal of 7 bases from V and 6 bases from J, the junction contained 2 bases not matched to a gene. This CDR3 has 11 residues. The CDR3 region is CASAGGPEAFF. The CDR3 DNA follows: TGCGCCAGCGCAGGGGGCCCTGAAGCTTTCTTT.

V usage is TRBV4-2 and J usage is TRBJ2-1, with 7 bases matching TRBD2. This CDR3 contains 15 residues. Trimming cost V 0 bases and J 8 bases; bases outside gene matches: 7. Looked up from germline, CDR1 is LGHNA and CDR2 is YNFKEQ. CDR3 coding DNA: TGTGCCAGCAGCCAAGAACCCGGGGGGTTCGATGAGCAGTTCTTC. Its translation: CASSQEPGGFDEQFF.

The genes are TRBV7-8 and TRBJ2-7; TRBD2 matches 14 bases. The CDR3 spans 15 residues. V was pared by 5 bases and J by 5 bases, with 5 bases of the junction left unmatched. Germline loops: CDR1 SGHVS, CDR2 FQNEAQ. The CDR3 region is CASSLAGLAGDEQYF. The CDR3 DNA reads TGTGCCAGCAGCCTTGCGGGACTAGCGGGAGACGAGCAGTACTTC.

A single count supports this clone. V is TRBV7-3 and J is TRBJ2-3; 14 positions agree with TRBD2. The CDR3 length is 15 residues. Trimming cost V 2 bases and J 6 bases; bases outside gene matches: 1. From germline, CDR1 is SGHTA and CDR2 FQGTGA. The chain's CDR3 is CASSLGTSGSDTQYF. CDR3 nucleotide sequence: TGTGCCAGCAGCTTAGGGACTAGCGGGAGTGATACGCAGTATTTT.

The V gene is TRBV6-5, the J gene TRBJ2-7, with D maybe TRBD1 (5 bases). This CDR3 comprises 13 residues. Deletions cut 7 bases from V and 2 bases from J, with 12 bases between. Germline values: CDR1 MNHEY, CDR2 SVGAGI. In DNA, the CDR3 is TGTGCCAGCATTGGATCAGGGCCCTACGAGCAGTACTTC. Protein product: CASIGSGPYEQYF.

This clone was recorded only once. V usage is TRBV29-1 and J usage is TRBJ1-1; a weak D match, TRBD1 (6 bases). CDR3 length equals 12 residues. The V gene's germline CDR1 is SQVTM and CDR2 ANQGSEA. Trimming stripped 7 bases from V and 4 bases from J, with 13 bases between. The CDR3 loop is CSGTGWGTEAFF. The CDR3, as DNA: TGCAGCGGCACAGGGTGGGGCACTGAAGCTTTCTTT.